What follows are 26 T cell receptor beta chains derived from one specimen sequenced in a study of cytomegalovirus exposure and HLA in healthy donors. The protocol was immunoSEQ multiplex PCR, while the TCRdb copy is restricted to in-frame clones and leaves out a portion. The sample holds some 80,000 clones, around 96% seen once. The source material was PBMCs. All receptors come from a woman between 18 and 29 years old in good health and CMV-seronegative.

The chain is built from TRBV28 and TRBJ2-5; weak D call: TRBD2 (6 bases). This CDR3 region has 13 residues. Germline assignment: CDR1 MDHEN and CDR2 SYDVKM. The V end lost 10 bases, the J end lost 5 bases, and 17 bases lay between the germline ends. The CDR3 DNA reads as TGTGCCACGGAGGGCCCAATCGTGGAGACCCAGTACTTC. It is translated as CATEGPIVETQYF.

CDR3 loop: CASSYSTGDSYEQYF. The DNA for the CDR3 is TGTGCCAGCAGTTACTCAACAGGGGATTCCTACGAGCAGTACTTC. The chain recombines TRBV6-5 with TRBJ2-7; 7 nucleotides agree with TRBD1. Trimming took 0 bases from V and 1 from J; bases not matched to a gene: 3. The germline V gene has CDR1 MNHEY and CDR2 SVGAGI. The CDR3 totals 15 residues.

The rearrangement links TRBV27 to TRBJ2-7; perhaps TRBD1 as D (6 bases). The V gene lost 3 bases and the J gene lost 4 bases, with 16 bases spanning the gap. The CDR3 length is 15 residues. Germline V gene sequence: CDR1 MNHEY, CDR2 SMNVEV (reference sequence). This CDR3 reads CASSFQTLGGYEQYF. The CDR3 DNA follows: TGTGCCAGCAGTTTCCAAACCTTAGGGGGTTACGAGCAGTACTTC.

This chain joins TRBV5-8 and TRBJ2-3; the D gene is possibly TRBD1 (6 bases). From germline, CDR1 is SGHTS and CDR2 YDEGEE. The CDR3 loop spans 16 amino acids. V lost 0 bases and J lost 2, with 13 bases in between. CDR3 nucleotides: TGTGCCAGCAGCTTGGAGGCCAGGGGTTACACAGATACGCAGTATTTT. This translates into CASSLEARGYTDTQYF.

This CDR3 reads CASSGGTDTQYF. The CDR3 nucleotides are TGTGCCAGCAGCGGAGGCACAGATACGCAGTATTTT. The chain recombines TRBV5-6 with TRBJ2-3; D gene unclear. V gave up 4 bases and J gave up 1 base, with 4 bases separating them. Per germline, CDR1 SGHDT and CDR2 YYEEEE. The length of the CDR3 is 12 residues.

The chain carries TRBV9 and TRBJ2-7, with TRBD2 matching over 14 bases. Germline trimming cut 4 bases from V and 4 bases from J; bases unmatched to any gene: 4. The CDR3 loop spans 15 amino acids. Germline values: CDR1 SGDLS, CDR2 YYNGEE. The CDR3 DNA is TGTGCCAGCAGCTTGGGGACTAGCGGGAGTTACGAGCAGTACTTC. Its protein product is CASSLGTSGSYEQYF.

The CDR3 DNA reads as TGCAGCGTTGAGAGGACAGGTTCTGGCTACACCTTC. Protein: CSVERTGSGYTF. The rearrangement joins TRBV29-1 to TRBJ1-2; 7 nucleotides align to TRBD1. The CDR3 length is 12 residues. CDR1 SQVTM and CDR2 ANQGSEA come from the germline V gene. The junction had 5 bases not matched to a gene; V was cut back by 3 bases and J by 7 bases.

The CDR3 loop reads CASSPGRGPHNEQFF. The DNA of the CDR3 is TGTGCCAGCAGCCCCGGCAGGGGACCTCACAATGAGCAGTTCTTC. The chain couples TRBV7-2 to TRBJ2-1, with D possibly matching TRBD1 (6 bases). Germline CDR1 is SGHTA and CDR2 is FQGNSA. The ends were cut back, 5 bases at V and 5 bases at J, with 16 bases in the middle. This CDR3 has 15 amino acids.

This sequence joins TRBV10-1 and TRBJ2-5; 7 bases match TRBD1. This CDR3 spans 13 amino acids. Germline V gives CDR1 WNHNN, CDR2 SYGVQD (reference sequence). V was pared by 7 bases and J by 4 bases, with 6 bases of the junction left unmatched. CDR3 in amino acids: CASNGQAGETQYF. The CDR3 DNA is TGCGCCAGCAACGGACAGGCCGGAGAGACCCAGTACTTC.

This clone showed up just once. This chain joins TRBV10-3 and TRBJ2-7; 9 nucleotides line up with TRBD1. Germline CDR1 and CDR2: ENHRY and SYGVKD. The length of the CDR3 is 14 residues. The V segment lost 2 bases and the J segment 7 bases; nucleotides outside the gene matches: 6. The CDR3 region has the DNA TGTGCCATCAGTGAGCGGACAGGGGTGGGGGAGCAGTACTTC. Translating gives CAISERTGVGEQYF.

The gene calls are TRBV18 and TRBJ2-3; 9 nucleotides agree with TRBD2. The CDR3 totals 17 residues. With 0 bases clipped from V and 5 bases from J, the junction kept 9 bases outside the gene matches. Per germline, CDR1 KGHSH and CDR2 LQKENI. CDR3 amino acids: CASSPPRAGGPRDTQYF. The CDR3 bases are TGTGCCAGCTCACCACCGCGAGCGGGAGGACCTAGAGATACGCAGTATTTT.

This clone came up once. The V call is TRBV5-1, the J call TRBJ2-1; possible D gene TRBD2, 6 bases. There are 15 residues in the CDR3. Between the trimmed V and J ends, which lost 4 bases and 4 bases, there was a span of 15 bases. Germline CDR1 reads SGHRS; CDR2 reads YFSETQ. The CDR3: CASSLRDLAYNEQFF. CDR3 DNA sequence: TGCGCCAGCAGCCTCCGGGACCTAGCGTACAATGAGCAGTTCTTC.

This chain joins TRBV10-3 and TRBJ2-1, with 9 bases that match TRBD2. Trimming at V came to 0 bases and at J to 4 bases, leaving 10 bases not matched to a gene. The germline V gene has CDR1 ENHRY and CDR2 SYGVKD. The CDR3 length is 18 residues. The CDR3 DNA is TGTGCCATCAGTGAGTCATTAGCGGGAGAGGCAGAATACAATGAGCAGTTCTTC. Translation gives CAISESLAGEAEYNEQFF.

CDR3 DNA: TGTGCCAGCAGCGTAGCTCTGTGGACAGGGGGCTGGGGCACTGAAGCTTTCTTT. Translating gives CASSVALWTGGWGTEAFF. The V gene is TRBV9, the J gene TRBJ1-1, with TRBD1 matching over 11 bases. CDR1 is SGDLS, CDR2 YYNGEE, per germline. After removal of 0 bases from V and 4 bases from J, the junction contained 11 bases not matched to a gene. CDR3 size: 18 residues.

This chain uses TRBV28 with TRBJ2-7; 8 bases fit TRBD1. V lost 6 bases and J lost 6; bases outside the gene matches: 7. Germline CDR1 MDHEN, CDR2 SYDVKM. This CDR3 contains 13 residues. CDR3 residues: CASRGTGQGEQYF. The CDR3 nucleotides read TGTGCCAGCAGGGGGACAGGCCAGGGCGAGCAGTACTTC.

This clone appeared once. Compared with germline, one end of the junction differs, possibly owing to a read error. The chain uses TRBV28 and TRBJ2-7, with 13 positions matching TRBD2. The CDR3 spans 15 residues. Germline CDR1 MDHEN, CDR2 SYDVKM. CDR3: CASQGLAGIKNGWDF. As DNA, the CDR3 is TGTGCCAGCCAGGGACTAGCGGGAATCAAGAACGGGTGGGACTTC. The full variable domain, its missing parts supplied by reference TRBV28 and TRBJ2-7, is DVKVTQSSRYLVKRTGEKVFLECVQDMDHENMFWYRQDPGLGLRLIYFSYDVKMKEKGDIPEGYSVSREKKERFSLILESASTNQTSMYLCASQGLAGIKNGWDFGPGTRLTVT.

The V and J genes are TRBV7-8 and TRBJ2-1; TRBD1 aligns across 9 bases. Trimming removed 5 bases from V and 9 bases from J; junction bases left unmatched: 14. Looked up from germline, CDR1 is SGHVS and CDR2 is FQNEAQ. CDR3 length: 16 amino acids. The CDR3: CASSTLWGQGICEQFF. CDR3 in DNA: TGTGCCAGCAGCACCCTATGGGGACAGGGTATTTGTGAGCAGTTCTTC. Together with reference TRBV7-8 and TRBJ2-1, the CDR3 gives the full variable domain: GAGVSQSPRYKVAKRGQDVALRCDPISGHVSLFWYQQALGQGPEFLTYFQNEAQLDKSGLPSDRFFAERPEGSVSTLKIQRTQQEDSAVYLCASSTLWGQGICEQFFGPGTRLTVL.

This chain uses TRBV30 with TRBJ2-2, with a possible D match to TRBD1 (5 bases). Germline V gives CDR1 GTSNPN, CDR2 SVGIG (reference sequence). This CDR3 has 12 residues. The CDR3 nucleotides read TGTGCTCGGGCCCAGGGTCACGGGGAGCTGTTTTTT. This sequence encodes CARAQGHGELFF.

The chain recombines TRBV27 with TRBJ2-7; 11 bases are a match to TRBD2. The germline V gene has CDR1 MNHEY and CDR2 SMNVEV (reference sequence). This CDR3 is built from 17 residues. J was trimmed by 0 bases and V by 4 bases; bases with no gene match: 8. The CDR3 protein is CASSSLRLAGPSYEQYF. The CDR3 nucleotides read TGTGCCAGCAGTTCTCTACGACTAGCGGGACCCTCCTACGAGCAGTACTTC.

This chain links TRBV19 with TRBJ1-2, with 7 bases lining up with TRBD1. Germline values: CDR1 LNHDA, CDR2 SQIVND (reference sequence). V lost 2 bases, J lost 6 bases, and 12 bases stayed unmatched. This CDR3 is 16 amino acids long. DNA for the CDR3: TGTGCCAGTAGTATACCTTGGAGGGGGCGCAAGGATGGCTACACCTTC. Its translation is CASSIPWRGRKDGYTF.

V usage is TRBV7-2 and J usage is TRBJ2-3, with TRBD2 matching over 7 bases. This CDR3 region has 13 residues. J lost 6 bases, V lost 3 bases, and 3 bases had no gene match. CDR1 is SGHTA and CDR2 is FQGNSA in the germline V gene. The CDR3 reads CASSFSGEDTQYF. The CDR3 DNA is TGTGCCAGCAGCTTCAGCGGGGAGGATACGCAGTATTTT.

The chain couples TRBV4-1 to TRBJ1-3, with D possibly matching TRBD1 (6 bases). Trimming left V 1 base short and J 8 bases short, with 15 bases between. The CDR3 sequence is 15 residues long. CDR1 is MGHRA and CDR2 is YSYEKL in the germline V gene. As DNA, the CDR3 is TGCGCCAGCAGCCAAGCCCAGGGGTTTGAGGACACCATATATTTT. This sequence encodes CASSQAQGFEDTIYF.

The chain has TRBV28 and TRBJ2-7, with TRBD2 identical over 9 bases. CDR3 length: 15 amino acids. V shed 6 bases, J shed 3 bases, and the junction held 9 bases outside the gene matches. Germline V gene data show CDR1 as MDHEN and CDR2 as SYDVKM. CDR3 region: CASRLSSGTSYEQYF. In DNA, the CDR3 is TGTGCCAGCAGACTATCTAGCGGGACCAGCTACGAGCAGTACTTC.

The rearrangement uses TRBV2 and TRBJ2-7; 8 nucleotides agree with TRBD1. Germline assignment: CDR1 SNHLY and CDR2 FYNNEI. The CDR3 totals 14 residues. The V and J ends lost 8 bases and 4 bases, in that order; junction bases with no gene match: 10. The CDR3 reads CASSKQGEPYEQYF. CDR3 DNA: TGTGCCAGCTCGAAACAGGGGGAACCTTACGAGCAGTACTTC.

This chain joins TRBV27 and TRBJ2-2; D perhaps matches TRBD2 (5 bases). Trimming stripped 2 bases from V and 2 bases from J, with 9 bases between. CDR3 length: 15 residues. Germline CDR1 reads MNHEY; CDR2 reads SMNVEV (reference sequence). As DNA, the CDR3 is TGTGCCAGCAGTTTAACAGCGGATAACACCGGGGAGCTGTTTTTT. Amino acid sequence: CASSLTADNTGELFF.

V gene TRBV2 combines with J gene TRBJ1-5, with D hard to call. V was cut by 3 bases and J by 2 bases, with 8 bases left in between. Germline CDR1 is SNHLY and CDR2 is FYNNEI. The CDR3 length is 14 residues. The CDR3 sequence: CASSDRGGNQPQHF. The CDR3 DNA sequence: TGTGCCAGCAGTGATCGGGGAGGCAATCAGCCCCAGCATTTT.